The clone carrying this T cell receptor beta chain has ten or more counts. Antigen unknown. The CDR3 length is 14 residues. V was pared by 8 bases and J by 0 bases, with 14 bases between. In germline, CDR1 is MNHNS, CDR2 SASEGT. These data are taken from a study of type 1 regulatory T cells. Study as a whole: An in vitro protocol generated T-allo10, a Tr1-enriched, alloantigen-specific CD4 T cell product. Study outcomes and limitations: Type 1 regulatory T cells had a more restricted TCR repertoire than non-type 1 regulatory T cells.

TCRdb reprocessed the reads with MiXCR, giving one entry per CDR3 protein. The sample lists approximately 5,200 distinct CDR3 sequences; more than 25% were seen once. The source material was cultured type 1 regulatory T (Tr1) cells, either the whole culture or a sorted fraction (not recorded which). This chain joins TRBV6-1 and TRBJ2-7; D is undetermined. This TCR derives from a human donor in good health. CDR3 in amino acids: CASEQVFSSYEQYF. CDR3 nucleotide sequence: TGTGCCAGCGAACAAGTCTTTAGCTCCTACGAGCAGTACTTC.